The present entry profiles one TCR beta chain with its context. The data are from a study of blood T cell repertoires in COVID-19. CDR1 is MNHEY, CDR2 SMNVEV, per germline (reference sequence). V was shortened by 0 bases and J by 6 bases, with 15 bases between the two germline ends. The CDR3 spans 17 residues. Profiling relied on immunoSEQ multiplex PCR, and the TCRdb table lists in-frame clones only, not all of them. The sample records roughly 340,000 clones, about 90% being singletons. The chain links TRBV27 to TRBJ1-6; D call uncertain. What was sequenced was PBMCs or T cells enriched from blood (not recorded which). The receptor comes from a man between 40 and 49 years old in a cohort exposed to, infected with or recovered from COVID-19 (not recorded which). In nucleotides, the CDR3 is TGTGCCAGCAGTTTATCGGCCAACGGGGATCGTAATTCACCCCTCCACTTT. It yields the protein CASSLSANGDRNSPLHF.